This T cell receptor (beta chain) was sequenced during a study of patients and donors after allogeneic stem cell transplantation. This clonotype was found a few times. Trimming pared 5 bases from V and 4 bases from J, leaving 14 bases between. Looked up from germline, CDR1 is MNHEY and CDR2 is SVGEGT. The CDR3 runs to 14 residues. One entry per CDR3 protein, called by TCRdb with MiXCR from the RT-PCR reads. The sample shows over 350,000 distinct CDR3 sequences, more than 15% of them seen only once. This sequence joins TRBV6-2 or TRBV6-3 and TRBJ1-2; possibly TRBD1 for D (6 bases). The clonotype was recovered from a human donor who was either an allogeneic HSCT recipient or a stem cell or donor lymphocyte infusion donor (not recorded which). It is not recorded whose cells these are; they may come from a transplant donor. The sample taken for sequencing was blood, either unsorted or a sorted T cell fraction (not recorded which). This CDR3 is CASSNDRSGYGYTF. DNA for the CDR3: TGTGCCAGCAGTAACGACAGGTCGGGCTATGGCTACACCTTC.